The rows below give T cell receptor beta chains drawn from one sample of a study of blood T cells in healthy people across ages. TCRdb processed the 5' RACE reads anew with MiXCR; each CDR3 protein has one entry. The sample has 1.8 million or so distinct CDR3 sequences, roughly 43% seen once. The sequenced material came from blood. Receptor source: a human donor in good health. Both conserved end residues are trimmed from each CDR3. A D gene is named only where the DNA matches it firmly.

cdr3_length,v_call,d_call,cdr3_aa
15,TRBV20-1,-,SARGQGVRISNQPQH
13,TRBV2,-,ASSELASGTDTQY
16,TRBV7-2,TRBD2,ASSIGLAGGSVADTQY
13,TRBV10-3,TRBD1,AIRPGQGSRETQY
10,TRBV12-3/TRBV12-4,-,ANSLWVDTQY
12,TRBV28,-,ASSPGTSVDEQF
12,TRBV27,-,ASSEGLSNQPQH
14,TRBV4-3,-,ASSVSTGSGADVLT
13,TRBV20-1,TRBD1,SARERDRVNTEAF
10,TRBV20-1,-,SAMDSGTEAF
12,TRBV10-3,TRBD1,AISEGQGRDGYT
14,TRBV24-1,TRBD1,ATSWQGASGANVLT
14,TRBV7-9,-,ASSTPWGSSTDTQY
12,TRBV20-1,-,SARRTGAGAEAF
12,TRBV9,-,ASSSRVEPETQY
12,TRBV28,TRBD1,ASSIPTGSYEQY
12,TRBV12-3/TRBV12-4,-,ASSLGDPSYEQY
12,TRBV20-1,TRBD1,SARSGQLLYGYT
13,TRBV20-1,-,SARYVGQGTDTQY
11,TRBV5-6,-,VSSLGQINEQY
11,TRBV6-2/TRBV6-3,TRBD2,ASKPSGGETQY
11,TRBV10-3,-,AISGGIYNEQF
13,TRBV20-1,-,SARRQRGTRNEQF
11,TRBV2,-,ASGGARYNEQF
11,TRBV12-3/TRBV12-4,-,ASSSQGPYGYT
13,TRBV5-1,-,ASSLGTLQGDTQY
13,TRBV4-2,TRBD2,ASSQEASGDYEQY